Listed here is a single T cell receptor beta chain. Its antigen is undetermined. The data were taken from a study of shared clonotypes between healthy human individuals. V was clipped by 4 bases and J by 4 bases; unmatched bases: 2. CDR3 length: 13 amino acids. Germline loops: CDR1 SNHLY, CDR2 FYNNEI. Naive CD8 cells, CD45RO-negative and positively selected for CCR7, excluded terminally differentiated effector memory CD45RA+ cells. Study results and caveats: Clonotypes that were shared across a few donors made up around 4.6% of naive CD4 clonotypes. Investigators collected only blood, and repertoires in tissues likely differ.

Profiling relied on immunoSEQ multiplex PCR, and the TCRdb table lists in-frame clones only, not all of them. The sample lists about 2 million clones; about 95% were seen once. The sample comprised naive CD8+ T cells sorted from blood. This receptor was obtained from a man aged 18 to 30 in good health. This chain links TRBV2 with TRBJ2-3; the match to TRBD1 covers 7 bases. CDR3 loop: CASSAGTADTQYF. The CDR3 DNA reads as TGTGCCAGCAGTGCTGGGACAGCAGATACGCAGTATTTT.